A single sample gave rise to the 18 T cell receptor beta chains below, sequenced in a study of CD8+ T cells in alopecia areata. Obtained from alopecia areata patients were lesional scalp punch biopsies along with peripheral blood. RNA was isolated and reverse transcribed to cDNA, the sequencing template. Using immunoSEQ multiplex PCR, the repertoire was profiled, and TCRdb retains in-frame clones only, with some absent. The profile shows 9,500 to 15,000 clones, more than 55% of them singletons. Specimen: skin. The receptors come from a human donor with alopecia areata.

The chain is built from TRBV5-1 and TRBJ1-1, with a tentative D call TRBD1 (5 bases). This CDR3 spans 15 amino acids. The V and J ends lost 4 bases and 1 base respectively, with 14 bases between them. Germline-derived CDR1 and CDR2 are SGHRS and YFSETQ. This CDR3 is CASSPRDGSNTEAFF. The CDR3 DNA is TGCGCCAGCAGCCCGAGGGACGGATCGAACACTGAAGCTTTCTTT.

The chain uses TRBV6-5 and TRBJ1-5; 8 nucleotides line up with TRBD1. Germline V gene sequence: CDR1 MNHEY, CDR2 SVGAGI. The CDR3 totals 15 residues. V lost 4 bases, J lost 4 bases, and 6 bases stayed unmatched. The CDR3 region is CASSLVTGVNQPQHF. Written as DNA, the CDR3 is TGTGCCAGCAGTTTGGTGACAGGGGTAAATCAGCCCCAGCATTTT.

This clone was seen only once. The V gene is TRBV4-1, the J gene TRBJ1-2; 9 bases fit TRBD1. Germline CDR1 reads MGHRA; CDR2 reads YSYEKL. J lost 5 bases, V lost 4 bases, and 14 bases had no gene match. The length of the CDR3 is 17 residues. CDR3 loop: CASSLPGQGIGVYGYTF. CDR3 nucleotide sequence: TGCGCCAGCAGCCTACCGGGACAGGGCATAGGAGTGTATGGCTACACCTTC.

This sequence joins TRBV4-2 and TRBJ1-2; D gene unclear. The germline V gene encodes CDR1 LGHNA and CDR2 YNFKEQ. Trimming stripped 1 base from V and 1 base from J, with 10 bases between. CDR3 length: 15 amino acids. CDR3 coding DNA: TGTGCCAGCAGCCAAGTGTTGGGAAGTAACTATGGCTACACCTTC. Translated, it gives CASSQVLGSNYGYTF.

The chain recombines TRBV7-2 with TRBJ2-1; D ambiguous. V lost 3 bases, J lost 6 bases, and 9 bases lay in between. Per the germline V gene, CDR1 is SGHTA and CDR2 is FQGNSA. The CDR3 consists of 13 residues. The CDR3 nucleotides read TGTGCCAGCAGCTTTTTCCTAGGCAATGAGCAGTTCTTC. Translated: CASSFFLGNEQFF.

This clone came up a few times. V usage is TRBV7-8 and J usage is TRBJ2-2, with D perhaps matching TRBD2 (6 bases). The CDR3 has 15 residues. Germline V gene sequence: CDR1 SGHVS, CDR2 FQNEAQ. V lost 5 bases and J lost 6, with 16 bases in between. CDR3 DNA: TGTGCCAGCAGCCCGGGACTCTCCCACGCCGGGGAGCTGTTTTTT. Encoded protein: CASSPGLSHAGELFF.

The chain combines TRBV7-2 with TRBJ2-1; D is perhaps TRBD1 (6 bases). Germline-derived CDR1 and CDR2 are SGHTA and FQGNSA. The CDR3 has 13 residues. Trimming removed 1 base at V and 12 bases at J, with 13 bases between. CDR3 sequence reads: CASSLGFDRLQFF. CDR3 DNA: TGTGCCAGCAGCTTAGGGTTTGACAGGCTGCAGTTCTTC.

V and J are TRBV28 and TRBJ2-7; the D gene is possibly TRBD1 (5 bases). The CDR3 spans 11 residues. V was shortened by 6 bases and J by 2 bases, with 5 bases between the two germline ends. CDR1 is MDHEN and CDR2 is SYDVKM in the germline V gene. The CDR3 reads CASRDTYEQYF. In nucleotides, the CDR3 is TGTGCCAGCAGGGACACCTACGAGCAGTACTTC.

The sample holds a few counts of this clone. The chain employs TRBV12-5 and TRBJ1-5, with D unclear. V was pared by 4 bases and J by 9 bases, with 13 bases between. This CDR3 contains 13 residues. Germline V gives CDR1 LGHNT, CDR2 FRNRAP. This chain's CDR3 is CASGSLEIRPQHF. CDR3 bases: TGTGCTAGTGGTTCCCTCGAGATTCGGCCCCAGCATTTT.

The CDR3 region has the DNA TGTGCCAGCAGTCTCACTAGCGGGAGGGCCCCCAGCACAGATACGCAGTATTTT. Encoded protein: CASSLTSGRAPSTDTQYF. V gene TRBV28 combines with J gene TRBJ2-3; 13 nucleotides line up with TRBD2. The CDR3 spans 18 residues. The germline V gene encodes CDR1 MDHEN and CDR2 SYDVKM. The J segment lost 0 bases and the V segment lost 5 bases, leaving 8 bases of the junction unmatched.

This clone was seen a single time. V gene TRBV28 combines with J gene TRBJ1-4; no firm D call. Germline assignment: CDR1 MDHEN and CDR2 SYDVKM. The CDR3 has 14 residues. Trimming left V 1 base short and J 4 bases short, with 7 bases between. CDR3 protein: CASSLLGNNEKLFF. CDR3 in DNA: TGTGCCAGCAGTTTATTGGGAAATAATGAAAAACTGTTTTTT.

This rearrangement joins TRBV25-1 to TRBJ1-1, with a possible D match to TRBD1 (6 bases). Germline CDR1 and CDR2: MGHDK and SYGVNS. V lost 7 bases and J 0 bases, leaving 15 bases between the germline ends. CDR3 length equals 15 residues. CDR3 region: CASNRGGGVNTEAFF. In DNA, the CDR3 is TGTGCCAGCAACCGGGGGGGCGGCGTGAACACTGAAGCTTTCTTT.

V gene TRBV5-4 combines with J gene TRBJ1-1, with 7 nucleotides matching TRBD1. Per germline, CDR1 SGHNT and CDR2 YYREEE (reference sequence). V was pared by 4 bases and J by 4 bases, with 4 bases of the junction left unmatched. This CDR3 contains 13 residues. CDR3 protein: CASSLHRGTEAFF. CDR3 in DNA: TGTGCCAGCAGCCTTCACAGGGGCACTGAAGCTTTCTTT.

The V call is TRBV6-5, the J call TRBJ2-3, with D possibly TRBD2 on 5 matching bases. Germline lookup yields CDR1 MNHEY and CDR2 SVGAGI. The CDR3 extends over 15 amino acids. Trimming removed 2 bases from V and 4 bases from J, with 13 bases in between. The DNA for the CDR3 is TGTGCCAGCAGTTACCAGCGGAGCCAGGCAGATACGCAGTATTTT. This encodes CASSYQRSQADTQYF.

The gene calls are TRBV9 and TRBJ2-7; 8 bases line up with TRBD1. The CDR3 loop spans 15 amino acids. Germline values: CDR1 SGDLS, CDR2 YYNGEE. The trim removed 4 bases at V and 3 bases at J, leaving 9 bases unmatched. The CDR3: CASSPQTGAGYEQYF. For the CDR3, the DNA is TGTGCCAGCAGCCCACAGACAGGGGCGGGCTACGAGCAGTACTTC. The complete variable domain, with remaining parts taken from reference TRBV9 and TRBJ2-7, reads DSGVTQTPKHLITATGQRVTLRCSPRSGDLSVYWYQQSLDQGLQFLIQYYNGEERAKGNILERFSAQQFPDLHSELNLSSLELGDSALYFCASSPQTGAGYEQYFGPGTRLTVT.

J is TRBJ1-2 and V is TRBV29-1, with D uncertain. V gave up 3 bases and J gave up 0 bases, with 11 bases separating them. The CDR3 extends over 14 amino acids. CDR1 and CDR2 (germline): SQVTM, ANQGSEA. This CDR3 reads CSVDRRKANYGYTF. The DNA of the CDR3 is TGCAGCGTTGACAGGCGAAAGGCTAACTATGGCTACACCTTC.

This sequence joins TRBV19 and TRBJ2-1, with no clear D. CDR1 LNHDA and CDR2 SQIVND come from the germline V gene (reference sequence). The CDR3 loop spans 11 amino acids. Trimming took 4 bases from V and 9 from J, leaving 7 bases between them. The CDR3 region is CASSSGGEQFF. The CDR3 nucleotides are TGTGCCAGTAGTAGCGGCGGTGAGCAGTTCTTC.

The chain recombines TRBV6-1 with TRBJ2-1; D gene ambiguous. This CDR3 has 17 amino acids. Germline V CDR1 and CDR2: MNHNS, SASEGT. The V end lost 1 base, the J end lost 5 bases, and 18 bases lay between the germline ends. The CDR3 DNA reads as TGTGCCAGCAGTGAAGGATCTCAGGCTTGGCCCGACAATGAGCAGTTCTTC. Protein sequence: CASSEGSQAWPDNEQFF.